The 28 T cell receptor beta chains below come from one sample, sequenced in a study of human T cells and chemical hapten exposure. TCRdb re-derived calls from the RACE reads in MiXCR, one entry per CDR3 protein. The table has roughly 40,000 distinct CDR3 sequences, over 9.5% seen once. The time point here: pre-sensitization, week 0. The treatment denotes: therapeutic diphenylcyclopropenone sensitization with weekly scalp DPC. The sample was whole blood, taken in connection with sensitization to the hapten diphenylcyclopropenone (DPC). These receptors were obtained from a man aged 25-45 years with alopecia areata. Some clones in this sample may be carry-over from other donors' samples.

This clonotype was recorded many times. The chain carries TRBV11-2 and TRBJ1-1, with 7 bases lining up with TRBD1. CDR3 size: 14 residues. V lost 5 bases, J lost 4 bases, and 7 bases stayed unmatched. Germline-derived CDR1 and CDR2 are SGHAT and FQNNGV. CDR3 sequence (DNA): TGTGCCAGCAGCATTCCGGGACAGATCACTGAAGCTTTCTTT. Its protein is CASSIPGQITEAFF.

This clonotype was counted between two and nine times. V usage is TRBV5-1 and J usage is TRBJ1-3; D is ambiguous. The CDR3 length is 13 residues. Germline V gene lookup returns CDR1 SGHRS and CDR2 YFSETQ. The V end was cut by 4 bases, the J end by 7 bases, with 12 bases between. CDR3 sequence: CASSMSGANTIYF. The CDR3 DNA reads as TGCGCCAGCAGCATGTCGGGCGCCAACACCATATATTTT.

This clonotype occurred many times. The rearrangement joins TRBV20-1 to TRBJ1-1, with 7 bases fitting TRBD1. This CDR3 spans 12 amino acids. V was clipped by 5 bases and J by 7 bases; unmatched bases: 7. Germline V gene data show CDR1 as DFQATT and CDR2 as SNEGSKA (reference sequence). The CDR3: CSASRQGGEAFF. The CDR3, as DNA: TGCAGTGCTTCCCGACAGGGAGGTGAAGCTTTCTTT.

This clonotype was detected ten times or more. This chain links TRBV20-1 with TRBJ2-7, with 9 bases that match TRBD1. The germline V gene has CDR1 DFQATT and CDR2 SNEGSKA (reference sequence). This CDR3 is built from 14 residues. Germline trimming cut 3 bases from V and 3 bases from J; bases unmatched to any gene: 6. The CDR3 loop reads CSARDRDRDYEQYF. The CDR3 coding sequence is TGCAGTGCTAGGGATCGGGACAGGGACTACGAGCAGTACTTC.

The V call is TRBV6-5, the J call TRBJ2-1; the D gene is possibly TRBD1 (6 bases). Germline lookup yields CDR1 MNHEY and CDR2 SVGAGI. V lost 5 bases to trimming and J lost 8 bases, with 19 bases between them. This CDR3 is built from 15 residues. The CDR3 DNA reads TGTGCCAGCAGTCCTGCCCTTTTCAGGGGCGATGAGCAGTTCTTC. Amino acids: CASSPALFRGDEQFF.

This clonotype was counted at least ten times. The V and J genes are TRBV29-1 and TRBJ2-7, with 7 bases aligning to TRBD2. Trimming cost V 7 bases and J 6 bases; bases outside gene matches: 6. The CDR3 length is 11 residues. Germline CDR1 is SQVTM and CDR2 is ANQGSEA. CDR3 nucleotide sequence: TGCAGCGCCAGCTGGACTAGCGAGCAGTACTTC. Translation: CSASWTSEQYF.

The CDR3 loop is CASSRLSGRVTDTQYF. DNA for the CDR3: TGTGCCAGCAGCCGACTAAGCGGGAGGGTCACAGATACGCAGTATTTT. This sequence joins TRBV7-6 and TRBJ2-3; TRBD2 matches 10 bases. V dropped 5 bases and J dropped 2; count of bases not matched to a gene: 7. The CDR3 has 16 amino acids. Germline CDR1 reads SGHVS; CDR2 reads FNYEAQ. Full variable domain (outside the CDR3, taken from reference TRBV7-6 and TRBJ2-3): GAGVSQSPRYKVTKRGQDVALRCDPISGHVSLYWYRQALGQGPEFLTYFNYEAQQDKSGLPNDRFSAERPEGSISTLTIQRTEQRDSAMYRCASSRLSGRVTDTQYFGPGTRLTVL.

This clonotype was detected many times. The gene calls are TRBV10-3 and TRBJ2-1, with D tentatively TRBD1 or TRBD2 (5 bases each). In germline, CDR1 is ENHRY, CDR2 SYGVKD. The CDR3 runs to 14 residues. Between the trimmed V and J ends, which lost 4 bases and 0 bases, there was a span of 7 bases. Here the CDR3 reads CAISAGTSYNEQFF. CDR3 coding DNA: TGTGCCATCAGTGCGGGGACCTCCTACAATGAGCAGTTCTTC.

V is TRBV12-3 or TRBV12-4 and J is TRBJ2-3, with D tentatively TRBD2 (6 bases). The CDR3 sequence is 17 residues long. Between the trimmed V and J ends, which lost 3 bases and 1 base, there was a span of 17 bases. The CDR3 DNA follows: TGTGCCAGCAGTTTTTCACAACCGGGGGTGGGCACAGATACGCAGTATTTT. Translated: CASSFSQPGVGTDTQYF.

V usage is TRBV11-2 and J usage is TRBJ2-5; D gene uncertain. V was clipped by 7 bases and J by 2 bases, with 14 bases between them. This CDR3 has 14 amino acids. Germline CDR1 SGHAT, CDR2 FQNNGV. The CDR3 nucleotides read TGTGCCAGCACCCGATTCCCCAGGCAAGAGACCCAGTACTTC. This translates into CASTRFPRQETQYF. The complete variable domain, with remaining parts taken from reference TRBV11-2 and TRBJ2-5, reads EAGVAQSPRYKIIEKRQSVAFWCNPISGHATLYWYQQILGQGPKLLIQFQNNGVVDDSQLPKDRFSAERLKGVDSTLKIQPAKLEDSAVYLCASTRFPRQETQYFGPGTRLLVL.

The chain uses TRBV29-1 and TRBJ2-3; a weak D match, TRBD1 (6 bases). There are 12 residues in the CDR3. V shed 6 bases and J shed 6 bases, with 13 bases lying between them. Germline CDR1 and CDR2: SQVTM and ANQGSEA. Here the CDR3 reads CSVDTGIDTQYF. Written as DNA, the CDR3 is TGCAGCGTCGACACAGGGATTGATACGCAGTATTTT.

The genes are TRBV20-1 and TRBJ1-2; 11 bases match TRBD1. Looked up from germline, CDR1 is DFQATT and CDR2 is SNEGSKA (reference sequence). The J segment lost 2 bases and the V segment lost 8 bases, leaving 13 bases of the junction unmatched. The length of the CDR3 is 16 residues. CDR3 residues: CSTIGQGAGMNYGYTF. CDR3 bases: TGCAGTACTATAGGACAGGGGGCCGGTATGAACTATGGCTACACCTTC.

The CDR3 bases are TGCAGCGTTGACAGGGGGAGCTATGGCTACACCTTC. Protein product: CSVDRGSYGYTF. The chain links TRBV29-1 to TRBJ1-2; 7 bases are a match to TRBD1. After removal of 3 bases from V and 4 bases from J, the junction contained 2 bases not matched to a gene. The CDR3 loop spans 12 amino acids. Germline V lookup: CDR1 SQVTM, CDR2 ANQGSEA.

This clonotype was observed many times. The rearrangement uses TRBV18 and TRBJ1-1; 7 bases align to TRBD1. The length of the CDR3 is 13 residues. V lost 2 bases and J lost 4; bases outside the gene matches: 1. CDR1 is KGHSH and CDR2 is LQKENI in the germline V gene. The CDR3 sequence: CASSPKGATEAFF. In nucleotides, the CDR3 is TGTGCCAGCTCACCAAAGGGGGCCACTGAAGCTTTCTTT.

V and J are TRBV6-5 and TRBJ2-2; no reliable D call. Germline V CDR1 and CDR2: MNHEY, SVGAGI. The V end was cut by 6 bases, the J end by 2 bases, with 7 bases between. CDR3 length: 13 residues. Written as DNA, the CDR3 is TGTGCCAGCAGGGACGGCAACACCGGGGAGCTGTTTTTT. It translates to CASRDGNTGELFF.

This chain joins TRBV3-1 and TRBJ2-4, with D possibly matching TRBD2 (5 bases). CDR3 length equals 17 residues. V was cut by 2 bases and J by 3 bases, with 17 bases left in between. Germline V gene data show CDR1 as LGHDT and CDR2 as YNNKEL (reference sequence). The CDR3 protein is CASSQLSRGRSKNIQYF. For the CDR3, the DNA is TGTGCCAGCAGCCAACTGTCTCGGGGTCGGAGCAAAAACATTCAGTACTTC.

This clonotype turned up a few times. This chain uses TRBV9 with TRBJ2-5, with 9 positions matching TRBD2. V lost 2 bases to trimming and J lost 3 bases; unmatched junction nucleotides: 2. CDR3 length equals 14 residues. The germline gives CDR1 SGDLS, CDR2 YYNGEE. The CDR3 DNA reads TGTGCCAGCAGCGTGGGGACTAGCAAAGAGACCCAGTACTTC. Amino acids: CASSVGTSKETQYF.

V is TRBV12-5 and J is TRBJ2-2; 7 nucleotides line up with TRBD1. V shed 6 bases and J 2 bases; nucleotides not matched to a gene: 6. The CDR3 is 15 residues long. The germline V gene has CDR1 LGHNT and CDR2 FRNRAP. CDR3 in amino acids: CASGSDRANTGELFF. For the CDR3, the DNA is TGTGCTAGTGGCTCCGACAGGGCAAACACCGGGGAGCTGTTTTTT. Full variable domain (missing parts from reference TRBV12-5 and TRBJ2-2): DARVTQTPRHKVTEMGQEVTMRCQPILGHNTVFWYRQTMMQGLELLAYFRNRAPLDDSGMPKDRFSAEMPDATLATLKIQPSEPRDSAVYFCASGSDRANTGELFFGEGSRLTVL.

A few counts support this clonotype. The chain recombines TRBV7-6 with TRBJ2-5; D is unclear. V dropped 0 bases and J dropped 5 bases, with 7 bases sitting between them. Germline V gene lookup returns CDR1 SGHVS and CDR2 FNYEAQ. The CDR3 consists of 13 residues. The CDR3, as DNA: TGTGCCAGCAGCTTAGCCTTGGTGGAGACCCAGTACTTC. Its translation is CASSLALVETQYF.

This clonotype was picked up many times. V usage is TRBV6-5 and J usage is TRBJ2-3, with a weak D call TRBD2 (6 bases). Germline V CDR1 and CDR2: MNHEY, SVGAGI. This CDR3 is built from 16 residues. V lost 8 bases to trimming and J lost 0 bases, with 18 bases between them. The CDR3 is CASGTYGALSTDTQYF. For the CDR3, the DNA is TGTGCCAGCGGGACTTATGGAGCACTTAGCACAGATACGCAGTATTTT.

The table lists this clonotype with a few counts. The chain joins TRBV12-5 to TRBJ2-7, with 7 positions matching TRBD2. With V trimmed by 6 bases and J by 3 bases, 11 bases remained unmatched. There are 15 residues in the CDR3. The germline V gene encodes CDR1 LGHNT and CDR2 FRNRAP. The CDR3 reads CASGAGPFSHYEQYV. CDR3 in DNA: TGTGCTAGTGGAGCGGGACCATTTTCTCACTACGAGCAGTACGTC.

A few counts support this clonotype. The rearrangement joins TRBV18 to TRBJ2-7; 7 nucleotides agree with TRBD1. Looked up from germline, CDR1 is KGHSH and CDR2 is LQKENI. Trimming took 5 bases from V and 6 from J; bases not matched to a gene: 4. This CDR3 has 12 amino acids. CDR3 residues: CASSKDRAEQYV. Here the CDR3 DNA reads TGTGCCAGCTCAAAAGACAGGGCCGAGCAGTACGTC.

Only a few counts were recorded for this clonotype. The V gene is TRBV11-3, the J gene TRBJ2-5; maybe TRBD2 (6 bases). CDR1 is SGHNT and CDR2 is YENEEA in the germline V gene. The ends were cut back, 5 bases at V and 3 bases at J, with 16 bases in the middle. This CDR3 has 15 amino acids. CDR3 nucleotide sequence: TGTGCCAGCAGCCGCGGCGAGGCGGGGAAAGAGACCCAGTACTTC. It specifies CASSRGEAGKETQYF.

The chain combines TRBV2 with TRBJ2-7, with a tentative D call TRBD1 (6 bases). Germline V gene data show CDR1 as SNHLY and CDR2 as FYNNEI. Between the trimmed V and J ends, which lost 7 bases and 0 bases, there was a span of 13 bases. This CDR3 has 14 amino acids. Here the CDR3 DNA reads TGTGCCAGCAAGGGGGACGGCACCTCCTACGAGCAGTACTTC. Translating it yields CASKGDGTSYEQYF.

This clonotype was recorded many times. The rearrangement joins TRBV5-1 to TRBJ2-7, with 8 bases identical to TRBD2. J lost 2 bases, V lost 9 bases, and 19 bases had no gene match. The CDR3 contains 17 residues. CDR1 SGHRS and CDR2 YFSETQ come from the germline V gene. This CDR3 reads CAIRGSGKTPKTYEQYV. The CDR3 coding sequence is TGCGCCATACGTGGTAGCGGGAAGACCCCCAAAACCTACGAGCAGTACGTC.

This chain uses TRBV2 with TRBJ1-2, with TRBD1 matching 9 bases. Trimming removed 4 bases from V and 0 bases from J; junction bases left unmatched: 3. In germline, CDR1 is SNHLY, CDR2 FYNNEI. The CDR3 loop spans 15 amino acids. In DNA, the CDR3 is TGTGCCAGCAGTGTGGGACAGGGCCCTAACTATGGCTACACCTTC. Translating it yields CASSVGQGPNYGYTF.

This chain joins TRBV9 and TRBJ2-1; D not certain. The CDR3 is made up of 11 amino acids. CDR1 SGDLS and CDR2 YYNGEE come from the germline V gene. Trimming removed 0 bases from V and 8 bases from J, with 3 bases in between. The CDR3 sequence is CASSVEDEQFF. The CDR3 DNA is TGTGCCAGCAGCGTAGAAGATGAGCAGTTCTTC.

The rearrangement uses TRBV9 and TRBJ1-1, with a possible D match to TRBD1 (6 bases). CDR1 is SGDLS and CDR2 is YYNGEE in the germline V gene. V was cut by 4 bases and J by 5 bases, with 12 bases left in between. The CDR3 is 13 residues long. CDR3 coding DNA: TGTGCCAGCAGCCAGAGGGGGGTTACTGAAGCTTTCTTT. Translated: CASSQRGVTEAFF.